The table lists the clone carrying this TCR beta chain with many counts. This entry is derived from a study of neurological immune-mediated disorders. MiXCR, run by TCRdb on the 5' RACE reads, gives a single entry per CDR3 protein. The table records roughly 30,000 distinct CDR3 sequences, about 6.2% of them present only once. CDR3 length: 18 amino acids. V was pared by 4 bases and J by 0 bases, with 6 bases of the junction left unmatched. Germline-derived CDR1 and CDR2 are SGHDT and YYEEEE. The sequencing input was PBMCs. This TCR was recovered from a woman aged 45-60 years in good health. The V and J genes are TRBV5-6 and TRBJ2-6; 11 bases fit TRBD1. The CDR3 protein is CASSTDRGRFSGANVLTF. For the CDR3, the DNA is TGTGCCAGCAGCACGGACAGGGGGCGCTTCTCTGGGGCCAACGTCCTGACTTTC. Using reference TRBV5-6 and TRBJ2-6 for the parts outside the CDR3, the full variable domain is DAGVTQSPTHLIKTRGQQVTLRCSPKSGHDTVSWYQQALGQGPQFIFQYYEEEERQRGNFPDRFSGHQFPNYSSELNVNALLLGDSALYLCASSTDRGRFSGANVLTFGAGSRLTVL.